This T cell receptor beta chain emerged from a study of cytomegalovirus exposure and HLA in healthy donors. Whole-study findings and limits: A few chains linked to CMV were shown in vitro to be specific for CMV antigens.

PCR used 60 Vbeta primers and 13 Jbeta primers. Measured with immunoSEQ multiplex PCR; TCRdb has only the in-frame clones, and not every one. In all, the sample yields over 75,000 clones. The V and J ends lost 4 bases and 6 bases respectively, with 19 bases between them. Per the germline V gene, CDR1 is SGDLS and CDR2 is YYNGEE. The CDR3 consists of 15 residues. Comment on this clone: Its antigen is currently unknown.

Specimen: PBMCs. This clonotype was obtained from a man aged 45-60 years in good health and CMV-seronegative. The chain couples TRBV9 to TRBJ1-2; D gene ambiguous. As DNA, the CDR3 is TGTGCCAGCAGCCCCTTGTCAAGGCCTGAGGATGGCTACACCTTC. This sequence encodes CASSPLSRPEDGYTF.